Sequencing of this T cell receptor (beta chain) was carried out in a study of blood T cell repertoires in COVID-19. Turning to the study itself: The samples span acute and convalescent COVID-19 from the United States, Italy and Spain. T cells, B-cell-depleted T cells, or PBMCs supplied cDNA or gDNA.

Participants were aged about 18 to 100 years from around 25 US areas. The CDR3 has 14 amino acids. Trimming shortened V by 5 bases and J by 1 base, and 11 bases separated the two germline ends. The germline CDR1 and CDR2 sequences are SGHVS and FNYEAQ. Per the study methods: The authors estimated nucleated cell counts from reference gene primer amplification. TCRdb's copy holds only in-frame clones and misses some; the assay was immunoSEQ multiplex PCR. V, J and clone size were drawn from that table, and D and trimming were deduced from the DNA. This sample has under 300,000 clones, with roughly 88% found just once.

The TCR comes from a woman in her thirties or forties with acute COVID-19. The V gene is TRBV7-6, the J gene TRBJ1-1, with D possibly TRBD1 on 5 matching bases. What was sequenced was PBMCs or T cells enriched from blood (not recorded which). The CDR3 nucleotides are TGTGCCAGCAGCCCGGGGGAGCGGAACACTGAAGCTTTCTTT. Residues: CASSPGERNTEAFF.